The 20 T cell receptor beta chains listed next were all sequenced from one sample in a study of T cells in Graves' hyperthyroidism and ophthalmopathy. TCR beta CDR3 regions were amplified from RNA. When the TCR CDR3 underwent first-round RT-PCR, the HTBI primer set was used. TCRdb re-analysed the multiplex PCR reads in MiXCR, keeping a single row per CDR3 protein. The sample has about 290,000 distinct CDR3 sequences, roughly 13% seen once. Material for sequencing was blood. The receptors here all came from a woman in her thirties or forties with Graves' hyperthyroidism.

This clonotype was found many times. The V and J genes are TRBV2 and TRBJ2-5, with TRBD2 as a possible D gene (5 bases). Between the trimmed V and J ends, which lost 4 bases and 5 bases, there was a span of 14 bases. Germline V gives CDR1 SNHLY, CDR2 FYNNEI. The CDR3 has 14 amino acids. The CDR3: CASSVLGLRETQYF. The CDR3 DNA reads as TGTGCCAGCAGTGTACTAGGCCTTAGGGAGACCCAGTACTTC.

The table lists this clonotype with many counts. The rearrangement joins TRBV3-1 to TRBJ2-3; D may be TRBD1 or TRBD2 (6 bases each). The length of the CDR3 is 13 residues. Germline V gene data show CDR1 as LGHDT and CDR2 as YNNKEL (reference sequence). V was clipped by 4 bases and J by 14 bases, with 19 bases between them. For the CDR3, the DNA is TGTGCCAGCAGCCCCTCAGGAGGGGGAAGAAGGTATTTT. This codes for CASSPSGGGRRYF.

This clonotype has a handful of counts. The chain uses TRBV28 and TRBJ2-5; 10 bases match TRBD1. Trimming at V came to 4 bases and at J to 2 bases, leaving 10 bases not matched to a gene. This CDR3 region has 17 residues. Germline loops: CDR1 MDHEN, CDR2 SYDVKM. The CDR3 bases are TGTGCCAGCAGTTCCTTTGGGGACAGGGGACTACAAGAGACCCAGTACTTC. Its translation: CASSSFGDRGLQETQYF.

This rearrangement joins TRBV27 to TRBJ2-7; 7 bases align to TRBD2. Trimming at V came to 8 bases and at J to 3 bases, leaving 16 bases not matched to a gene. Germline assignment: CDR1 MNHEY and CDR2 SMNVEV (reference sequence). The CDR3 runs to 16 residues. CDR3 in DNA: TGTGCCAGCTCCTCCAGCAGCGGGGTACAAATCTACGAGCAGTACTTC. It encodes CASSSSSGVQIYEQYF.

This clonotype has a count of ten or more. The gene calls are TRBV12-3 or TRBV12-4 and TRBJ2-7; possibly TRBD2 for D (6 bases). Trimming cost V 6 bases and J 2 bases, with 17 bases left between them. The length of the CDR3 is 15 residues. CDR3 loop: CASSSRDSPPYEQYF. As DNA, the CDR3 is TGTGCCAGCAGCTCCCGGGACTCCCCTCCCTACGAGCAGTACTTC.

This clonotype was seen many times. The J gene is TRBJ1-5, the V gene TRBV20-1; D gene ambiguous. Trimming left V 3 bases short and J 5 bases short, with 11 bases between. Per germline, CDR1 DFQATT and CDR2 SNEGSKA (reference sequence). This CDR3 spans 13 amino acids. The CDR3 sequence is CSASPENYQPQHF. The CDR3 nucleotides are TGCAGTGCTAGCCCAGAAAACTATCAGCCCCAGCATTTT.

The chain joins TRBV12-3 or TRBV12-4 to TRBJ1-1; 8 bases align to TRBD1. This CDR3 comprises 13 residues. The V gene end was trimmed by 7 bases and the J gene end by 2 bases; junction bases not matched to a gene: 3. As DNA, the CDR3 is TGTGCCAGCACTGGACAGGGTAACACTGAAGCTTTCTTT. This encodes CASTGQGNTEAFF.

This clonotype occurred a few times. The chain uses TRBV18 and TRBJ1-2, with D possibly being TRBD1 (6 bases). Germline V gives CDR1 KGHSH, CDR2 LQKENI. V lost 2 bases and J lost 1, with 11 bases in between. This CDR3 is built from 15 residues. The CDR3 DNA is TGTGCCAGCTCACCAAGGCAGGGGATTAACTATGGCTACACCTTC. The encoded protein is CASSPRQGINYGYTF.

V is TRBV10-3 and J is TRBJ2-3, with D uncertain. This CDR3 has 14 amino acids. V lost 0 bases and J lost 1, with 5 bases in between. Per the germline V gene, CDR1 is ENHRY and CDR2 is SYGVKD. In DNA form, the CDR3 reads TGTGCCATCAGTGAGTCGGTGGGCACAGATACGCAGTATTTT. Residues: CAISESVGTDTQYF.

The chain carries TRBV10-1 and TRBJ2-7; no firm D call. Trimming cost V 8 bases and J 2 bases, with 16 bases left between them. The germline V gene encodes CDR1 WNHNN and CDR2 SYGVQD (reference sequence). The CDR3 runs to 14 residues. The CDR3 region is CASLRFHGPYEQYF. The CDR3 DNA reads as TGCGCCAGCCTCCGGTTTCACGGACCCTACGAGCAGTACTTC.

Many counts were recorded for this clonotype. The rearrangement links TRBV2 to TRBJ2-3; D gene unclear. The CDR3 spans 12 residues. CDR1 and CDR2 from the germline V gene are SNHLY and FYNNEI. The V gene lost 4 bases and the J gene lost 2 bases, with 4 bases spanning the gap. The CDR3 protein is CASSGDTDTQYF. The CDR3 region has the DNA TGTGCCAGCAGTGGGGACACAGATACGCAGTATTTT.

The chain recombines TRBV6-1 with TRBJ1-1; TRBD1 agrees at 10 bases. From germline, CDR1 is MNHNS and CDR2 SASEGT. The CDR3 is made up of 13 amino acids. The V segment lost 5 bases and the J segment 11 bases; nucleotides outside the gene matches: 8. CDR3 loop: CASSRQGALFAFF. The DNA of the CDR3 is TGTGCCAGCAGTCGACAGGGGGCTTTGTTTGCTTTCTTT.

This clonotype showed up many times. The chain recombines TRBV30 with TRBJ1-6; 7 bases agree with TRBD1. Germline-derived CDR1 and CDR2 are GTSNPN and SVGIG (reference sequence). This CDR3 has 13 amino acids. The V and J ends lost 7 bases and 2 bases, in that order; junction bases with no gene match: 2. The CDR3 reads CASTGAYNSPLHF. DNA for the CDR3: TGTGCCTCTACAGGGGCCTATAATTCACCCCTCCACTTT.

The rearrangement links TRBV18 to TRBJ2-3; D perhaps matches TRBD1 (6 bases). CDR1 is KGHSH, CDR2 LQKENI, per germline. This CDR3 has 15 amino acids. Trimming left V 1 base short and J 5 bases short, with 13 bases between. The CDR3 sequence: CASSPQGVGGDTQYF. CDR3 nucleotide sequence: TGTGCCAGCTCACCACAGGGAGTAGGGGGAGATACGCAGTATTTT.

This clonotype was detected ten times or more. The rearrangement links TRBV28 to TRBJ1-2; 10 bases are a match to TRBD1. The trim removed 4 bases at V and 4 bases at J, leaving 9 bases unmatched. The germline V gene has CDR1 MDHEN and CDR2 SYDVKM. There are 16 residues in the CDR3. The CDR3 loop reads CASSSGQGVLSYGYTF. The CDR3 DNA follows: TGTGCCAGCAGTTCTGGACAGGGGGTGTTATCCTATGGCTACACCTTC.

This clonotype has a handful of counts. This sequence joins TRBV6-5 and TRBJ1-4, with D perhaps matching TRBD1 (5 bases). Trimming took 2 bases from V and 8 from J, leaving 9 bases between them. CDR3 length: 13 residues. In germline, CDR1 is MNHEY, CDR2 SVGAGI. This chain's CDR3 is CASSYPGDEKLFF. CDR3 DNA sequence: TGTGCCAGCAGTTACCCGGGGGACGAAAAACTGTTTTTT.

In this sample, this clonotype turned up many times. The chain combines TRBV29-1 with TRBJ2-7, with D perhaps TRBD2 (7 bases). Germline V gives CDR1 SQVTM, CDR2 ANQGSEA. The V gene lost 5 bases and the J gene lost 7 bases, with 12 bases spanning the gap. This CDR3 is 11 amino acids long. CDR3 in DNA: TGCAGCGTTCAACAGGGAGGGGAGCAGTACTTC. Its protein is CSVQQGGEQYF.

Ten or more counts support this clonotype. V and J are TRBV20-1 and TRBJ1-2; TRBD1 might be the D (5 bases). The CDR3 totals 17 residues. The germline V and J ends were trimmed by 2 bases and 1 base, with 20 bases remaining between them. Germline assignment: CDR1 DFQATT and CDR2 SNEGSKA (reference sequence). CDR3 nucleotide sequence: TGCAGTGCTAGAAATCCCGTGCTTTTCGACAGTAACTATGGCTACACCTTC. Translation: CSARNPVLFDSNYGYTF.

The gene calls are TRBV2 and TRBJ2-2; 8 nucleotides match TRBD1. Germline V CDR1 and CDR2: SNHLY, FYNNEI. The CDR3 has 14 amino acids. V lost 10 bases and J lost 0; bases outside the gene matches: 4. The CDR3 DNA reads TGTGCCATCCCGGGACAGGCGAACACCGGGGAGCTGTTTTTT. Translating it yields CAIPGQANTGELFF. The full variable domain, completed using reference TRBV2 and TRBJ2-2, is EPEVTQTPSHQVTQMGQEVILRCVPISNHLYFYWYRQILGQKVEFLVSFYNNEISEKSEIFDDQFSVERPDGSNFTLKIRSTKLEDSAMYFCAIPGQANTGELFFGEGSRLTVL.

This clonotype was recorded many times. The chain combines TRBV2 with TRBJ1-5; 7 bases are a match to TRBD1. This CDR3 spans 15 amino acids. Looked up from germline, CDR1 is SNHLY and CDR2 is FYNNEI. J was trimmed by 2 bases and V by 3 bases; bases with no gene match: 4. The CDR3 reads CASSDGGGGNQPQHF. The CDR3 nucleotides read TGTGCCAGCAGTGACGGAGGGGGCGGCAATCAGCCCCAGCATTTT.